This TCR beta chain was observed in a study of identical twins. TCRdb recomputed calls from the 5' RACE reads with MiXCR, one row per CDR3 protein. The top ten hold approximately 0.52% of the sample, which has just over 450,000 distinct CDR3 sequences, 12% to 15% seen once. This clonotype was counted ten times or more. Its antigen is currently unknown. The J segment lost 2 bases and the V segment lost 6 bases, leaving 7 bases of the junction unmatched. CDR1 and CDR2 from the germline V gene are SQVTM and ANQGSEA. The CDR3 loop spans 13 amino acids. Every one of the donors was a healthy Caucasian. Study results and limitations: The authors noted that invariant MAIT and iNKT cells could partly confound zero-insertion analyses.

The sample was also reused in another study, on yellow fever vaccine responses in identical twins.

The receptor comes from a woman aged 18-30 years in good health. The chain couples TRBV29-1 to TRBJ2-7, with 7 positions matching TRBD1. The sample consisted of CD4+ T cells sorted from blood. As DNA, the CDR3 is TGCAGCGTAGGGACAGTTTCCCCCTACGAGCAGTACTTC. Translation gives CSVGTVSPYEQYF.